One T cell receptor beta chain is described in this entry. Other DNA sequences of this sample code for an identical CDR3. This entry belongs to a study of blood T cell repertoires in COVID-19. Study information: Specimens from acute and convalescent COVID-19 originated in the United States, Italy and Spain. T cells, B-cell-depleted T cells, or PBMCs supplied cDNA or gDNA.

V lost 0 bases and J lost 2, with 10 bases in between. The CDR3 has 15 amino acids. Per germline, CDR1 SGDLS and CDR2 YYNGEE. Original processing notes: Estimates of nucleated cell counts were drawn from the amplification of reference gene primers. Only in-frame clones appear in the TCRdb table, and some are missing; sequencing was by immunoSEQ multiplex PCR. The DNA gave D and trimming, while V, J and clone size come from that table. Among approximately 210,000 clones listed, 88% were seen once. This sequence was found in a man between 65 and 79 years old with acute or convalescent COVID-19. The material sequenced was peripheral blood. This chain links TRBV9 with TRBJ2-3; no definite D call. The CDR3 spells CASSVVPQNTDTQYF. DNA of the CDR3: TGTGCCAGCAGCGTAGTGCCCCAGAACACAGATACGCAGTATTTT.